This entry concerns a single T cell receptor (beta chain). Its cognate antigen has yet to be identified. Base qualities were left out, and no much larger clone turns up one base away. Including the terminal cysteine and phenylalanine, the CDR3 comprises 12 residues. Here the CDR3 DNA is all that survives: 36 bases in frame from base 1. The germline ends are 4 bases apart after V is trimmed by 5 bases and J by 3 bases. Per the germline V gene, SGHTA is the CDR1 and FQGTGA is the CDR2. The sample originates from a study of T cells in Graves' hyperthyroidism and ophthalmopathy (dated by TCRdb to about 2019). For context, the study as a whole: Peripheral blood samples were taken at initial diagnosis, before any treatment was given. To identify TCR V-J signatures that set the groups apart, the researchers used a discovery cohort of about a hundred patients, made up of around 42 with Graves' ophthalmopathy and 57 with stable Graves' hyperthyroidism. Following sampling, methimazole starting at 30 mg daily was given to hyperthyroidism patients, and high-dose intravenous methylprednisolone was given to ophthalmopathy patients. The study also compared thyroid tissue and blood T-cell repertoires from more than 5 Graves' hyperthyroidism patients. TCR Vbeta CDR3 sequencing of approximately 140 peripheral blood samples (approximately 44 ophthalmopathy, 75 to 85 hyperthyroidism and roughly 17 progressor patients) is reported in the paper. The 100 or so discovery patients were randomly split 7:3 into training and test sets. Whether ophthalmopathy could be predicted prospectively was tested in an independent validation cohort made up of fewer than 20 hyperthyroidism patients plus 17 patients who later progressed to ophthalmopathy.

A patient counted as having stable Graves' hyperthyroidism if no progression to ophthalmopathy occurred over 18 months of follow-up. Hyperthyroidism patients were newly diagnosed, had a disease duration of under 2 months, and were aged 18 to 65 years. Any patient with an uncontrolled infection, another autoimmune disease, pregnancy or lactation was excluded. Diagnoses relied on clinical symptoms, serum thyroxine and TRAb, thyroid ultrasound and orbital computed tomography. PBMCs were isolated from about 10 ml of fresh peripheral blood by Ficoll-Paque density gradient centrifugation. Total RNA was extracted with Trizol reagent, and quality was checked on an Agilent 2100 Bioanalyzer. Overall study outcomes, separate from this receptor: Most expanded thyroid clonotypes (frequency above 0.001) were also detected in blood, suggesting blood repertoires may reflect thyroid immune responses. In cross-validation, a model built on a 13 V-J signature told ophthalmopathy apart from stable hyperthyroidism with 85% to 90% sensitivity and around 84% specificity, and in testing the same model reached 80%/75%. In validation, the model predicted progression to ophthalmopathy a median of about 5.9 months before onset, with about 67% sensitivity and almost 75% specificity. Sample size was not statistically predetermined, and investigators were not blinded to group allocation.

TCR beta CDR3 regions were amplified from RNA transcripts. The first round of RT-PCR for the TCR CDR3 was performed with the HTBI primer set and the Qiagen OneStep RT-PCR kit. The libraries were constructed in a second round of multiplex PCR and then size-selected and purified. The libraries were sequenced on an Illumina HiSeq2000 using paired-end 100 bp reads. The authors' pipeline ran thus. SOAPnuke was used to process the raw data, throwing out any read that contained adapters or uncalled bases, had a mean Phred below 15, or lacked an exact constant-primer or identifier match. High-quality paired reads were merged with COPE v1.2.5, and unique nucleotide sequences were defined as clonotypes. MiTCR v1.1 was used to align the clonotypes against IMGT TRBV, TRBD and TRBJ reference segments. Only V-J combinations with frequency above 0.0001, covering about 99% of repertoires, were analysed. The TCS score was defined as the ratio of F50 (clonal expansion) to E x V (chaos), calculated using BLOSUM62-based TCRdist between CDR3 peptides within each V-J. Welch's t-statistics and random forest reduced 500 to 550 V-J features to about 12, which were used in a naive Bayes classifier (R e1071). Thyroid-blood repertoire similarity was quantified with the Morisita-Horn index. TCRdb cleaned the public reads at Q25 with fastp, built clones with MiXCR and kept in-frame beta chains. Every distinct CDR3 protein forms one entry, paired with its most common genes and DNA. TCRdb's processing, not the authors' own work, is the source of the V and J calls. This sample comprises roughly 840,000 distinct CDR3 sequences, 35% to 45% of them detected only once. The leading ten clones occupy more than 7% of the sample.

Input material: blood. The source of this sequence is a young man with Graves' hyperthyroidism. Rearrangement joined TRBV7-3 to TRBJ2-2; the D gene assignment is ambiguous. CDR3 protein: CASSKYTGELFF. The nucleotide sequence reads TGTGCCAGCAGCAAGTACACCGGGGAGCTGTTTTTT.